This T cell receptor beta chain originates from a study of T cells after yellow fever vaccination. Turning to the study itself: Those fractions that held only low numbers of cells were prepared using the SMART-Seq v4 Ultra Low Input RNA kit. Study-level points and caveats: Subsequent to the booster, the majority of primary-vaccination clones reappeared (roughly 97% CD4, 85% to 90% CD8).

The authors made TCR cDNA by 5'RACE template switching, adding a universal primer site and UMIs. TCRdb independently ran MiXCR on the 5' RACE reads; one entry per CDR3 protein. The table shows some 500,000 distinct CDR3 sequences, with about 14% occurring only once. Of note for this clonotype: No antigen is known for it.

Between the trimmed V and J ends, which lost 0 bases and 10 bases, there was a span of 11 bases. The germline gives CDR1 SGHDT, CDR2 YYEEEE. The CDR3 length is 13 residues. The sequence was obtained from a young man who received the YFV17D yellow fever vaccine. V gene TRBV5-6 combines with J gene TRBJ2-1; D is ambiguous. Sample: PBMCs, taken on the day of the yellow fever booster vaccination. The chain's CDR3 is CASSLANRFEQFF. Here the CDR3 DNA reads TGTGCCAGCAGCTTGGCCAACCGTTTCGAGCAGTTCTTC.